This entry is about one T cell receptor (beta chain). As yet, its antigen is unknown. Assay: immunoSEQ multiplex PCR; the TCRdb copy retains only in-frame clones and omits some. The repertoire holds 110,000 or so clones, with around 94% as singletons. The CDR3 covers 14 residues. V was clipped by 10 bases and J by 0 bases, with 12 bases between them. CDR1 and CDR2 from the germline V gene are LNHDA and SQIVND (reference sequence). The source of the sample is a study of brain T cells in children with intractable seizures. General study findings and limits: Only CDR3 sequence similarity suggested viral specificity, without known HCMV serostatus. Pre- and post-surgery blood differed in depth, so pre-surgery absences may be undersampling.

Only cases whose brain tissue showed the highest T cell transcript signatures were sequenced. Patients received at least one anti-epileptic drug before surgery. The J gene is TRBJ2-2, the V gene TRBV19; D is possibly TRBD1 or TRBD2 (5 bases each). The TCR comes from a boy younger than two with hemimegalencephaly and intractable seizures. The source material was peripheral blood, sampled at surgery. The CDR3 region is CAMRGSTNTGELFF. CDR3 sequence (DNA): TGTGCCATGAGGGGTAGCACGAACACCGGGGAGCTGTTTTTT.